Sequencing of this T cell receptor (beta chain) was carried out in a study of cytomegalovirus exposure and HLA in healthy donors. Trimming took off 3 bases at V and 13 bases at J, with 13 bases between the two ends. The CDR3 is made up of 11 amino acids. The germline V gene encodes CDR1 SGHRS and CDR2 YFSETQ. The PCR contained 60 Vbeta and 13 Jbeta primers. This table comes from immunoSEQ multiplex PCR, and its TCRdb copy is limited to in-frame clones, with some not included. The repertoire holds 70,000 to 95,000 clones, with 84% as singletons. This clonotype was obtained from a woman aged 18-35 years in good health and CMV-seropositive. This chain connects TRBV5-1 to TRBJ1-2, with D maybe TRBD1 (6 bases). The sample was PBMCs. The CDR3 spells CASSYQGHCTF. CDR3 bases: TGCGCCAGCAGCTATCAGGGGCACTGCACCTTC.